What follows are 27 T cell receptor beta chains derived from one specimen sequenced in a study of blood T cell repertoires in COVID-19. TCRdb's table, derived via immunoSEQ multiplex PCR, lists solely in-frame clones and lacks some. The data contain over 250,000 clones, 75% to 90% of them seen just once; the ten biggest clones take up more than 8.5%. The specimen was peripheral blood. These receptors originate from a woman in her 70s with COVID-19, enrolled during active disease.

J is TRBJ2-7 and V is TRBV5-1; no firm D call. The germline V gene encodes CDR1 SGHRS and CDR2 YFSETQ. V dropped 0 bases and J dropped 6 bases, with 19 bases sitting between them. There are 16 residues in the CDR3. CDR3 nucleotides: TGCGCCAGCAGCTTGGGCGCCATCTTCACGCCGCCCGAGCAGTACTTC. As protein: CASSLGAIFTPPEQYF.

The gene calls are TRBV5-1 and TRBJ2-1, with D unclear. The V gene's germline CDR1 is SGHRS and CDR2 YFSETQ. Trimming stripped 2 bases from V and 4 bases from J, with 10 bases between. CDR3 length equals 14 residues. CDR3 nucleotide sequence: TGCGCCAGCAGCTTTGCTAGTGCTTACAATGAGCAGTTCTTC. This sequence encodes CASSFASAYNEQFF.

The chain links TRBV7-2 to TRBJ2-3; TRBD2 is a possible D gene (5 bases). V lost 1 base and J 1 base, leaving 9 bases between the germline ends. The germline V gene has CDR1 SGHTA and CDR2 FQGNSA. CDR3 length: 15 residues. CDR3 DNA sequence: TGTGCCAGCAGCTTAGGGTTGGGAGGCACAGATACGCAGTATTTT. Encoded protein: CASSLGLGGTDTQYF.

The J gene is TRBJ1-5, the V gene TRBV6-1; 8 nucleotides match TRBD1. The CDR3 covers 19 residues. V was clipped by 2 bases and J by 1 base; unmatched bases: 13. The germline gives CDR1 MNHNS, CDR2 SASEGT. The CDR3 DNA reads TGTGCCAGCAGTGAAAGGGCAGGGGGCGGGAGGGTGAGCAATCAGCCCCAGCATTTT. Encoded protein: CASSERAGGGRVSNQPQHF.

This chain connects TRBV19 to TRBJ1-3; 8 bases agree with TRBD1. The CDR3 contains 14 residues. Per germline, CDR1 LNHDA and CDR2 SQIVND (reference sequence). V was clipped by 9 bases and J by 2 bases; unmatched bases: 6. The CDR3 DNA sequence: TGTGCCAGCGGGACAGGCAGAACTGGAAACACCATATATTTT. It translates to CASGTGRTGNTIYF.

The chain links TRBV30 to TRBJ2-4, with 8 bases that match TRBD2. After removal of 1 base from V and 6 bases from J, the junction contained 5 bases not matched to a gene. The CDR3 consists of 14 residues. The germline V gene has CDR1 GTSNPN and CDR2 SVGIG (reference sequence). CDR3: CAWSGGLAGNIQYF. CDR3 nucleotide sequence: TGTGCCTGGAGTGGCGGGCTAGCGGGAAACATTCAGTACTTC.

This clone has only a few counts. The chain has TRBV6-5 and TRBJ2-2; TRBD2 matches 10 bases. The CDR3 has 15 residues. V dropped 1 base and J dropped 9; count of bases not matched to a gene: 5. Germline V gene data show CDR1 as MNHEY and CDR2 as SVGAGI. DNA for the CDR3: TGTGCCAGCAGTTACTTGGCTAGCGGGAGTAGGGAGCTGTTTTTT. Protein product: CASSYLASGSRELFF.

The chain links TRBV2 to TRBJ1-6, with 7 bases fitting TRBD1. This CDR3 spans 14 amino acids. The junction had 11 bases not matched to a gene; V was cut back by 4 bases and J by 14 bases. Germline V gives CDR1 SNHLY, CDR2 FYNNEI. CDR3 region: CASSVRGGGISLHF. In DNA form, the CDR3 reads TGTGCCAGCAGTGTAAGAGGGGGCGGAATTTCCCTCCACTTT. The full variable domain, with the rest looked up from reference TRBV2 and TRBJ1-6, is EPEVTQTPSHQVTQMGQEVILRCVPISNHLYFYWYRQILGQKVEFLVSFYNNEISEKSEIFDDQFSVERPDGSNFTLKIRSTKLEDSAMYFCASSVRGGGISLHFGNGTRLTVT.

CDR3 amino acids: CASSKVGTPSYEQYF. The CDR3 bases are TGTGCCAGTAGTAAGGTCGGGACTCCGTCCTACGAGCAGTACTTC. This sequence joins TRBV19 and TRBJ2-7, with D possibly matching TRBD2 (6 bases). Trimming cost V 4 bases and J 1 base, with 14 bases left between them. CDR1 and CDR2 (germline): LNHDA, SQIVND (reference sequence). This CDR3 spans 15 amino acids. The variable domain in full, completed from reference TRBV19 and TRBJ2-7, reads DGGITQSPKYLFRKEGQNVTLSCEQNLNHDAMYWYRQDPGQGLRLIYYSQIVNDFQKGDIAEGYSVSREKKESFPLTVTSAQKNPTAFYLCASSKVGTPSYEQYFGPGTRLTVT.

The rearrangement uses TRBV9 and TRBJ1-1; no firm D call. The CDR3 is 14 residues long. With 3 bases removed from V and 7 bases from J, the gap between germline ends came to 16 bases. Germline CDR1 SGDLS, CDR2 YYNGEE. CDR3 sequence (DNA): TGTGCCAGCAGCGCCGGGTCATGGCATAGTGAAGCTTTCTTT. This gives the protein CASSAGSWHSEAFF.

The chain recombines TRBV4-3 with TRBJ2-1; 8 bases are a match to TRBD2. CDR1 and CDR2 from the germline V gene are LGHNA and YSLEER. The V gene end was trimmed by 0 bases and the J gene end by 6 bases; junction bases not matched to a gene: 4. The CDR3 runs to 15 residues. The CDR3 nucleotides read TGCGCCAGCAGCCAAGAGTGGCGGGAGGTCAATGAGCAGTTCTTC. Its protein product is CASSQEWREVNEQFF.

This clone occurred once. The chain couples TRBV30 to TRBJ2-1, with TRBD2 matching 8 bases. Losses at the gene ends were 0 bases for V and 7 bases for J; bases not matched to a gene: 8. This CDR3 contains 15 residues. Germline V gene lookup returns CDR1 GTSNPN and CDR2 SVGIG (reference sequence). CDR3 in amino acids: CAWSVQIGRGNEQFF. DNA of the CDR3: TGTGCCTGGAGTGTACAAATCGGGAGGGGGAATGAGCAGTTCTTC.

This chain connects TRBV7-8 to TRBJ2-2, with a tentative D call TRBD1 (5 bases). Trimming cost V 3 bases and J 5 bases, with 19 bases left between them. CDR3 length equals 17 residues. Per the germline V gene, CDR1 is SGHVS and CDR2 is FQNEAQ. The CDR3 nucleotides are TGTGCCAGCAGCTTCTCTTTAGGGGCAGGTTATACCGGGGAGCTGTTTTTT. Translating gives CASSFSLGAGYTGELFF.

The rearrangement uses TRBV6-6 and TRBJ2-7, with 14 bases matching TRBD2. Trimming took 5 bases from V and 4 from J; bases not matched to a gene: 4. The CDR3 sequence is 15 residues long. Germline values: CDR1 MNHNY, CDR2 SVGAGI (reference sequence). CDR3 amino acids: CASSGLAGGTYEQYF. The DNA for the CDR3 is TGTGCCAGCAGTGGACTAGCGGGGGGAACTTACGAGCAGTACTTC.

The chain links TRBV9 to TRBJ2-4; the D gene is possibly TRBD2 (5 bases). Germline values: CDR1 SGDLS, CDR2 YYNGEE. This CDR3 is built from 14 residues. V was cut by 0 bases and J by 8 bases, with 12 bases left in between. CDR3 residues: CASSVGRGRDIQYF. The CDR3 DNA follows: TGTGCCAGCAGCGTAGGTAGAGGGCGTGACATTCAGTACTTC.

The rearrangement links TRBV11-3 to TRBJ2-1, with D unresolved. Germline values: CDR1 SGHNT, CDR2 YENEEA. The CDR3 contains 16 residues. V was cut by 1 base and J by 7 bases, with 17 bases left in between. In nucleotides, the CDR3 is TGTGCCAGCAGCTTAGGAGGAAGGATTTCACGAAATGAGCAGTTCTTC. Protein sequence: CASSLGGRISRNEQFF. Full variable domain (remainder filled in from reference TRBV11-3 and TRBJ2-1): EAGVVQSPRYKIIEKKQPVAFWCNPISGHNTLYWYLQNLGQGPELLIRYENEEAVDDSQLPKDRFSAERLKGVDSTLKIQPAELGDSAVYLCASSLGGRISRNEQFFGPGTRLTVL.

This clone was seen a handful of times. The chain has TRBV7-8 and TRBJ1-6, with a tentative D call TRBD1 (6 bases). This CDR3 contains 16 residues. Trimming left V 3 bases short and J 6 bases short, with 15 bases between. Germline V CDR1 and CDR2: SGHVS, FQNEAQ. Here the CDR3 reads CASSFRGWDSNSPLHF. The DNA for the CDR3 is TGTGCCAGCAGCTTCAGGGGATGGGATTCTAATTCACCCCTCCACTTT.

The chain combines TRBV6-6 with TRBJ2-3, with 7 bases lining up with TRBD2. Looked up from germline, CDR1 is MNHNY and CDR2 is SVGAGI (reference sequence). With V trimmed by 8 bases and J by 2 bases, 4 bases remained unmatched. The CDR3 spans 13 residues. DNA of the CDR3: TGTGCCAGCCGACGGGGGGACACAGATACGCAGTATTTT. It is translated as CASRRGDTDTQYF.

In nucleotides, the CDR3 is TGTGCCAGCGCAGGGACTAACTATGGCTACACCTTC. It specifies CASAGTNYGYTF. This chain joins TRBV5-6 and TRBJ1-2; tentative D call: TRBD1 (5 bases). V was shortened by 7 bases and J by 0 bases, with 7 bases between the two germline ends. This CDR3 has 12 amino acids. Germline V gene sequence: CDR1 SGHDT, CDR2 YYEEEE.

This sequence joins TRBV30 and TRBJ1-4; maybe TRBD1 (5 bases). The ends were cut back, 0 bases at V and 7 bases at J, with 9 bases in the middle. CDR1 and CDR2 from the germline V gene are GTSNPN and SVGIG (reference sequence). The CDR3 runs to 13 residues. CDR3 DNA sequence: TGTGCCTGGAGTGTACAGGCTGTTGAAAAACTGTTTTTT. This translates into CAWSVQAVEKLFF.

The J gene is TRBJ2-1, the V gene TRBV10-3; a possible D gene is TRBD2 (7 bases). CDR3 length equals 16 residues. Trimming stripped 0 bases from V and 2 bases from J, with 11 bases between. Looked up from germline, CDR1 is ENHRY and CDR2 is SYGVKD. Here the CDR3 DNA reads TGTGCCATCAGTGAGTCGGGGGCGGGGGCCTACAATGAGCAGTTCTTC. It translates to CAISESGAGAYNEQFF.

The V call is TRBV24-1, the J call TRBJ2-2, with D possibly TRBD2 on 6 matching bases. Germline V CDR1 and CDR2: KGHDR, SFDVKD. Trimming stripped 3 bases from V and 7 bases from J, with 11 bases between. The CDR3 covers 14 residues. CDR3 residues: CATSDGGPGGELFF. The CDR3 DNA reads TGTGCCACCAGTGATGGAGGGCCAGGCGGGGAGCTGTTTTTT.

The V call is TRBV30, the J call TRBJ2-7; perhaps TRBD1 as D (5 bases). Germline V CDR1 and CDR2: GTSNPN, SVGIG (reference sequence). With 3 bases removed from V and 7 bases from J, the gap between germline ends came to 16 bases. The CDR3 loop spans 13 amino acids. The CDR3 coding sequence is TGTGCCTGGAGCATGGACACCTTACGGGAGCAGTACTTC. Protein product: CAWSMDTLREQYF.

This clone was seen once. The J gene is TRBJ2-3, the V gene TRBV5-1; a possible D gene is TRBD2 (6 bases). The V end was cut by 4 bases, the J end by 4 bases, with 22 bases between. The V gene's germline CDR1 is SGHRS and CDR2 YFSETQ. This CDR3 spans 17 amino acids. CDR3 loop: CASSEIPGVVGADTQYF. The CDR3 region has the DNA TGCGCCAGCAGCGAAATACCGGGGGTAGTAGGTGCAGATACGCAGTATTTT. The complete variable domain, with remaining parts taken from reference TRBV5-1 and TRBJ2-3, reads KAGVTQTPRYLIKTRGQQVTLSCSPISGHRSVSWYQQTPGQGLQFLFEYFSETQRNKGNFPGRFSGRQFSNSRSEMNVSTLELGDSALYLCASSEIPGVVGADTQYFGPGTRLTVL.

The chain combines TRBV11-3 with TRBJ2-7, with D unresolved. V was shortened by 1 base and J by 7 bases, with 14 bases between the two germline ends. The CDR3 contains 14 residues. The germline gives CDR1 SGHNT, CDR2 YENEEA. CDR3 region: CASSLGKGSREQYF. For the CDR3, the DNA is TGTGCCAGCAGCTTAGGTAAAGGTTCGAGGGAGCAGTACTTC.

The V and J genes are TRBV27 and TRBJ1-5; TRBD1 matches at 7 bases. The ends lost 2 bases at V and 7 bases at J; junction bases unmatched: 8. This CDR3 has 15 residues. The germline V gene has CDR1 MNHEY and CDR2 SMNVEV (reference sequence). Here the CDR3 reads CASSLHRGTGQPQHF. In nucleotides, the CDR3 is TGTGCCAGCAGTTTACACAGGGGAACAGGGCAGCCCCAGCATTTT.

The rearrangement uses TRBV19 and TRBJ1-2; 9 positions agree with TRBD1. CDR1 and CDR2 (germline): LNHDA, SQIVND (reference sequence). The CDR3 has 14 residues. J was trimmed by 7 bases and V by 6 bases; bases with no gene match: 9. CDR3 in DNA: TGTGCCAGTAGCAGAAAACAGGGGGCGTCTGGCTACACCTTC. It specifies CASSRKQGASGYTF.